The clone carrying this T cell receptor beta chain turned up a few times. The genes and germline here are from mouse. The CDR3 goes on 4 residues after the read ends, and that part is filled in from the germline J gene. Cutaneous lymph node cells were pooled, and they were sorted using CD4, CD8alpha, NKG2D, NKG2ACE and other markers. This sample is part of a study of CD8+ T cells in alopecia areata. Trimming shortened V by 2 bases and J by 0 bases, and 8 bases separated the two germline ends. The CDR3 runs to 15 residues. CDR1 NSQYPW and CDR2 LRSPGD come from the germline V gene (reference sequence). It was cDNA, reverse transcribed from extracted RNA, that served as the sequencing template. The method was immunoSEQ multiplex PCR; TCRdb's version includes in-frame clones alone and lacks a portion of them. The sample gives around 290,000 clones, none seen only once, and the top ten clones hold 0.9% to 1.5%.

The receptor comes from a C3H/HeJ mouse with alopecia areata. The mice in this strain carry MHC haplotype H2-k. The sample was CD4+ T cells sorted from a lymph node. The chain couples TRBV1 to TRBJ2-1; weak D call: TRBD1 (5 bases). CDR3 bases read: TGCACCTGCAGTGCACAGGGATATAACTATGCT. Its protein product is CTCSAQGYNYA. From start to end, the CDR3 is CTCSAQGYNYAEQFF.